The source of this T cell receptor (beta chain) is a study of blood T cell repertoires in COVID-19. Study in general: The United States, Italy and Spain were the sources of the acute and convalescent COVID-19 samples.

In the source study's methods: Using reference gene primer amplification, nucleated cell counts were estimated. TCRdb keeps only in-frame clones here, not all; method: immunoSEQ multiplex PCR. Clone size and V and J calls were adopted from that table, with D and trimming inferred from the DNA. The repertoire includes around 110,000 clones, 70% to 85% of them detected once, and about 8% sits in the top ten. The CDR3 totals 12 residues. From germline, CDR1 is LNHDA and CDR2 SQIVND (reference sequence). The V and J ends lost 11 bases and 7 bases, in that order; junction bases with no gene match: 7. The chain uses TRBV19 and TRBJ1-5, with 8 positions matching TRBD1. Sequencing was performed on peripheral blood. The sequence derives from a man between 70 and 80 years old with active or convalescent COVID-19. The CDR3 bases are TGTGCCGCCTCGGACAGGGACCAGCCCCAGCATTTT. Residues: CAASDRDQPQHF.